This T cell receptor beta chain was documented in a study of shared clonotypes between healthy human individuals. Trimming stripped 3 bases from V and 1 base from J, with 11 bases between. CDR1 and CDR2 (germline): GTSNPN, SVGIG (reference sequence). The CDR3 sequence is 14 residues long. This clone was recorded many times. The assay was run at deep level. Profiling relied on immunoSEQ multiplex PCR, and the TCRdb table lists in-frame clones only, not all of them. The repertoire holds about 450,000 clones, with less than 80% as singletons. The clonotype originates from a middle-aged woman in good health. Some clones in this sample may be carry-over from other donors' samples. This chain links TRBV30 with TRBJ2-3, with a tentative D call TRBD2 (5 bases). The sequencing sample was made of PBMCs. CDR3 region: CAWSESSRTDTQYF. CDR3 nucleotide sequence: TGTGCCTGGAGCGAATCTAGCCGCACAGATACGCAGTATTTT.